The 27 T cell receptor beta chains given below trace back to one sample, sequenced in a study of breast tumors, draining lymph nodes, adjacent tissues (dated by TCRdb to about 2016). Receptor libraries were prepared by multiplex PCR. Data came from an Illumina HiSeq 2000. TCRdb's own reprocessing of the public reads used fastp at Q25 and MiXCR and kept productive beta chains. Each entry is one CDR3 protein sequence, shown with its most common DNA and genes. The table for this sample lists around 230,000 distinct CDR3 sequences; about 32% of them were counted only once. The top ten hold about 1.4% of the sample. Lymph node samples were obtained from the axillary draining lymph nodes of breast cancer patients. Sequenced sample: axillary lymph node tissue. The receptors stem from a female donor with breast cancer. Some clones in this sample may be carry-over from other donors' samples.

With regard to this clonotype: The conserved final phenylalanine or tryptophan is absent from the CDR3, which likely points to a read error. The limits of the CDR3 on the DNA are not certain, so only TCRdb's listed CDR3 is given. The V call is TRBV5-1, the J call TRBJ2-5. In germline, CDR1 is SGHRS, CDR2 YFSETQ. The CDR3 has 8 amino acids, counting both end residues. The CDR3 reads CASSPQPT.

Ten or more counts support this clonotype. This rearrangement joins TRBV4-2 to TRBJ1-5; D is unresolved. Germline CDR1 LGHNA, CDR2 YNFKEQ. Deletions cut 0 bases from V and 4 bases from J, with 7 bases between. The CDR3 loop spans 14 amino acids. In DNA, the CDR3 is TGTGCCAGCAGCCAAGATGTGCAGAATCAGCCCCAGCATTTT. Protein sequence: CASSQDVQNQPQHF.

This clonotype has ten or more counts. The V call is TRBV9, the J call TRBJ2-5, with D unclear. Per the germline V gene, CDR1 is SGDLS and CDR2 is YYNGEE. Trimming left V 0 bases short and J 3 bases short, with 6 bases between. This CDR3 region has 13 residues. CDR3 sequence (DNA): TGTGCCAGCAGCGTAGATAGCAAAGAGACCCAGTACTTC. This translates into CASSVDSKETQYF.

There are many counts of this clonotype. The chain employs TRBV5-1 and TRBJ2-7, with D possibly being TRBD2 (5 bases). The CDR3 runs 14 residues. V shed 4 bases and J shed 2 bases, with 13 bases lying between them. CDR1 SGHRS and CDR2 YFSETQ come from the germline V gene. The CDR3 nucleotides are TGCGCCAGCAGCGGGAGCGGCCGCACCTACGAGCAGTACTTC. This translates into CASSGSGRTYEQYF.

This clonotype was counted many times. The V and J genes are TRBV20-1 and TRBJ2-1; the D gene is possibly TRBD2 (6 bases). Germline V gives CDR1 DFQATT, CDR2 SNEGSKA (reference sequence). This CDR3 contains 16 residues. V was shortened by 2 bases and J by 2 bases, with 16 bases between the two germline ends. CDR3 sequence: CSARIAAGMAYNEQFF. The CDR3 DNA reads TGCAGTGCTAGAATAGCGGCGGGAATGGCCTACAATGAGCAGTTCTTC.

This clonotype was recorded at least ten times. The chain has TRBV30 and TRBJ1-4; 7 bases agree with TRBD1. This CDR3 has 14 residues. Germline CDR1 is GTSNPN and CDR2 is SVGIG (reference sequence). V trimming: 0 bases; J trimming: 6 bases; junction bases outside the gene matches: 4. CDR3 amino acids: CAWSVGQDYEKLFF. CDR3 nucleotide sequence: TGTGCCTGGAGTGTCGGACAGGACTATGAAAAACTGTTTTTT.

The chain employs TRBV2 and TRBJ1-6, with unresolved D. Germline V gene lookup returns CDR1 SNHLY and CDR2 FYNNEI. Trimming took off 3 bases at V and 5 bases at J, with 11 bases between the two ends. The CDR3 runs 15 residues. Here the CDR3 reads CASSEADTHNSPLHF. The CDR3 bases are TGTGCCAGCAGTGAGGCCGATACTCATAATTCACCCCTCCACTTT. Variable domain in full (rest from reference TRBV2 and TRBJ1-6): EPEVTQTPSHQVTQMGQEVILRCVPISNHLYFYWYRQILGQKVEFLVSFYNNEISEKSEIFDDQFSVERPDGSNFTLKIRSTKLEDSAMYFCASSEADTHNSPLHFGNGTRLTVT.

This clonotype was recorded many times. The chain has TRBV7-2 and TRBJ2-1; 13 bases agree with TRBD2. With 1 base clipped from V and 0 bases from J, the junction kept 9 bases outside the gene matches. This CDR3 has 20 residues. CDR1 is SGHTA, CDR2 FQGNSA, per germline. This chain's CDR3 is CASSLVPGLAGKSSYNEQFF. The DNA for the CDR3 is TGTGCCAGCAGCTTAGTCCCGGGACTAGCGGGAAAAAGCTCCTACAATGAGCAGTTCTTC.

This clonotype was counted between two and nine times. The chain combines TRBV6-5 with TRBJ2-1; D not resolved. This CDR3 has 15 residues. The V end lost 0 bases, the J end lost 3 bases, and 9 bases lay between the germline ends. Germline V gives CDR1 MNHEY, CDR2 SVGAGI. The CDR3 bases are TGTGCCAGCAGTTACTCTAAAGGTGGCTACAATGAGCAGTTCTTC. This codes for CASSYSKGGYNEQFF.

The chain is built from TRBV9 and TRBJ1-2, with TRBD1 matching 7 bases. The V gene end was trimmed by 4 bases and the J gene end by 0 bases; junction bases not matched to a gene: 6. CDR1 is SGDLS, CDR2 YYNGEE, per germline. This CDR3 has 15 residues. The CDR3 protein is CASSPQTGSNYGYTF. The CDR3 DNA sequence: TGTGCCAGCAGCCCCCAGACAGGGTCTAACTATGGCTACACCTTC.

This clonotype occurred many times. The chain recombines TRBV18 with TRBJ2-7, with D hard to call. The CDR3 is 14 residues long. Germline loops: CDR1 KGHSH, CDR2 LQKENI. V was cut by 3 bases and J by 0 bases, with 9 bases left in between. The CDR3: CASSPNFGSYEQYF. CDR3 DNA: TGTGCCAGCTCACCGAATTTTGGCTCCTACGAGCAGTACTTC.

This clonotype came up many times. The V gene is TRBV20-1, the J gene TRBJ2-3; D gene ambiguous. The CDR3 has 12 residues. The germline V gene has CDR1 DFQATT and CDR2 SNEGSKA (reference sequence). V was clipped by 3 bases and J by 4 bases, with 8 bases between them. DNA of the CDR3: TGCAGTGCTAGCCCGACACCAGATACGCAGTATTTT. Translation: CSASPTPDTQYF.

This clonotype was counted many times. This may arise from a read error, as a much more abundant clone is one base away. The chain couples TRBV5-6 to TRBJ2-5; tentatively, D is TRBD1 or TRBD2 (5 bases each). The CDR3 covers 14 residues. CDR1 and CDR2 from the germline V gene are SGHDT and YYEEEE. Trimming removed 5 bases from V and 2 bases from J, with 13 bases in between. The CDR3 reads CASRLTGPQETQYF. CDR3 nucleotides: TGTGCCAGCAGACTCACGGGACCGCAAGAGACCCAGTACTTC. The full variable domain, completed using reference TRBV5-6 and TRBJ2-5, is DAGVTQSPTHLIKTRGQQVTLRCSPKSGHDTVSWYQQALGQGPQFIFQYYEEEERQRGNFPDRFSGHQFPNYSSELNVNALLLGDSALYLCASRLTGPQETQYFGPGTRLLVL.

The chain links TRBV7-2 to TRBJ1-6, with D possibly being TRBD1 (5 bases). V lost 5 bases, J lost 7 bases, and 18 bases lay in between. This CDR3 is 16 amino acids long. Germline assignment: CDR1 SGHTA and CDR2 FQGNSA. CDR3 loop: CASSPGGAGLNSPLHF. Here the CDR3 DNA reads TGTGCCAGCAGCCCGGGGGGAGCAGGCCTCAATTCACCCCTCCACTTT.

The chain is built from TRBV30 and TRBJ1-4; no reliable D call. The CDR3 runs 15 residues. CDR1 GTSNPN and CDR2 SVGIG come from the germline V gene (reference sequence). Between the trimmed V and J ends, which lost 3 bases and 2 bases, there was a span of 13 bases. The CDR3 sequence: CAWSKNTGTNEKLFF. CDR3 bases: TGTGCCTGGAGCAAGAACACCGGGACTAATGAAAAACTGTTTTTT.

The table lists this clonotype with a few counts. Without the conserved terminal phenylalanine or tryptophan, this CDR3 likely stems from a read error. The chain couples TRBV19 to TRBJ2-1; TRBD1 might be the D (6 bases). The germline gives CDR1 LNHDA, CDR2 SQIVND (reference sequence). This CDR3 comprises 16 residues. V shed 3 bases and J shed 1 base, with 13 bases lying between them. This CDR3 is CASSIITGSSYNEQFS. CDR3 DNA: TGTGCCAGTAGTATTATTACAGGGTCGTCCTACAATGAGCAGTTCTCC.

This clonotype has a handful of counts. V and J are TRBV18 and TRBJ2-3, with D hard to call. V shed 5 bases and J shed 1 base, with 10 bases lying between them. The germline gives CDR1 KGHSH, CDR2 LQKENI. CDR3 length: 14 amino acids. CDR3 protein: CASSDLRRTDTQYF. CDR3 DNA: TGTGCCAGCTCAGACCTACGTCGCACAGATACGCAGTATTTT.

This clonotype has only a few counts. A much larger clone differs by one base, so this may be a read error. This chain joins TRBV20-1 and TRBJ1-5, with D perhaps matching TRBD1 (6 bases). This CDR3 comprises 15 residues. The germline V gene has CDR1 DFQATT and CDR2 SNEGSKA (reference sequence). V lost 6 bases and J lost 6, with 21 bases in between. In nucleotides, the CDR3 is TGCAGTGCCGCCCGCAGGGGCCGTATAACTCAGCCCCAGCATTTT. Translating it yields CSAARRGRITQPQHF.

In this sample, this clonotype turned up many times. The chain links TRBV5-5 to TRBJ1-2; no definite D call. Trimming took 0 bases from V and 4 from J, leaving 7 bases between them. This CDR3 has 13 amino acids. Germline V CDR1 and CDR2: SGHKS, YYEKEE (reference sequence). The CDR3 is CASSLAQLYGYTF. The CDR3 nucleotides read TGTGCCAGCAGCTTGGCACAGCTCTATGGCTACACCTTC.

Of note for this clonotype: Just one base apart from a much larger clone, this may be a read error. The chain employs TRBV9 and TRBJ2-5, with 11 bases lining up with TRBD2. Germline V gene sequence: CDR1 SGDLS, CDR2 YYNGEE. This CDR3 comprises 14 residues. CDR3 bases: TGTGCCGGCAGCGTAGGTAGCGGGAGGGAGACCCAGTCCTTC. Its translation is CAGSVGSGRETQSF.

As concerns this clonotype: A much larger clone lies one base from this, so it may be a read error. This chain uses TRBV11-2 with TRBJ2-5; no clear D. The CDR3 has 11 amino acids. From germline, CDR1 is SGHAT and CDR2 FQNNGV. The CDR3 DNA reads as TGTGCCAGCACCTCAGAAGAGACCCCGTACTTC. This gives the protein CASTSEETPYF.

Details on this clonotype: This may come from a read error, since a much larger clone is one base off. This chain uses TRBV6-6 with TRBJ1-3; no clear D gene. Germline CDR1 MNHNY, CDR2 SVGAGI (reference sequence). CDR3 size: 15 residues. The CDR3 DNA is TGTGCCAGCAGTCACTCGGCTGAAGATGGAAACACCATATATTTT. Translating gives CASSHSAEDGNTIYF.

At least ten counts were recorded for this clonotype. The chain is built from TRBV12-3 or TRBV12-4 and TRBJ2-7, with 10 bases identical to TRBD2. This CDR3 has 16 residues. The trim removed 1 base at V and 5 bases at J, leaving 8 bases unmatched. The chain's CDR3 is CASSLDPGLAIHEQYF. CDR3 nucleotide sequence: TGTGCCAGCAGTTTAGACCCGGGACTAGCGATCCACGAGCAGTACTTC.

As to this clonotype: A much larger clone is a single base away; this may be a read error. Here the CDR3 omits its conserved ending phenylalanine or tryptophan, so a read error is the likely source. The chain recombines TRBV30 with TRBJ2-7; TRBD1 is a possible D gene (5 bases). CDR1 and CDR2 from the germline V gene are GTSNPN and SVGIG (reference sequence). V was shortened by 1 base and J by 5 bases, with 15 bases between the two germline ends. The CDR3 totals 14 residues. For the CDR3, the DNA is TGTGCCTGGAGTGCCGGGCAGGGCGGTAACGAGCAGTACCTC. It codes for CAWSAGQGGNEQYL.

Many counts were recorded for this clonotype. The chain carries TRBV5-6 and TRBJ2-1, with 9 bases identical to TRBD2. Unmatched junction bases numbered 5, after V lost 1 base and J lost 6 bases. The CDR3 contains 15 residues. The germline V gene encodes CDR1 SGHDT and CDR2 YYEEEE. The CDR3 loop reads CASSLPAGGANEQFF. The CDR3 nucleotides read TGTGCCAGCAGCTTGCCAGCGGGAGGTGCCAATGAGCAGTTCTTC. The whole variable domain, filled in from reference TRBV5-6 and TRBJ2-1, reads DAGVTQSPTHLIKTRGQQVTLRCSPKSGHDTVSWYQQALGQGPQFIFQYYEEEERQRGNFPDRFSGHQFPNYSSELNVNALLLGDSALYLCASSLPAGGANEQFFGPGTRLTVL.

Of note for this clonotype: A much larger clone differs by one base, so this may be a read error. The V call is TRBV28, the J call TRBJ2-7; a weak D match, TRBD2 (6 bases). Germline lookup yields CDR1 MDHEN and CDR2 SYDVKM. This CDR3 region has 11 residues. The DNA for the CDR3 is TGTACCAGCACGGAGGGCCGCGAGCAGTACTTC. This codes for CTSTEGREQYF. Complete variable domain (other parts from reference TRBV28 and TRBJ2-7): DVKVTQSSRYLVKRTGEKVFLECVQDMDHENMFWYRQDPGLGLRLIYFSYDVKMKEKGDIPEGYSVSREKKERFSLILESASTNQTSMYLCTSTEGREQYFGPGTRLTVT.

This clonotype has just a few counts. No conserved phenylalanine or tryptophan is present at the end of the CDR3, so a read error is the likely explanation. V and J are TRBV3-1 and TRBJ1-2; D may be TRBD1 (6 bases). Per germline, CDR1 LGHDT and CDR2 YNNKEL (reference sequence). V was pared by 4 bases and J by 3 bases, with 21 bases between. The length of the CDR3 is 17 residues. CDR3 residues: CASSPTTQVEGDYGYTL. CDR3 in DNA: TGTGCCAGCAGCCCTACGACACAGGTGGAGGGGGACTATGGCTACACCCTC.